One and the same sample provided the 14 T cell receptor beta chains below, sequenced in a study of a mutant IDH1 vaccine in newly diagnosed glioma. No antigen is known for these receptors. Assay: immunoSEQ multiplex PCR; the TCRdb copy retains only in-frame clones and omits some. The sample contains tens of thousands of clones, over 65% of which appear only once. Noted time point: week 35, safety follow-up. With topical imiquimod, each dose of the vaccine consisted of 300 ug of mutant IDH1 20-mer peptide. The sequencing used PBMCs, collected from a glioma patient whose treatment included an IDH1 peptide vaccine. These receptors all come from a man between 40 and 49 years old with glioma.

This clone was seen just once. This sequence joins TRBV6-5 and TRBJ2-1; tentatively, D is TRBD2 (6 bases). Between the trimmed V and J ends, which lost 5 bases and 6 bases, there was a span of 8 bases. The CDR3 is 12 amino acids. Germline CDR1 is MNHEY and CDR2 is SVGAGI. CDR3 DNA sequence: TGTGCCAGCAGTGGACTACTCAATGAGCAGTTCTTC. Encoded protein: CASSGLLNEQFF.

The chain links TRBV6-6 to TRBJ2-3, with D possibly matching TRBD1 (5 bases). The CDR3 sequence is 16 residues long. V shed 0 bases and J shed 8 bases, with 18 bases lying between them. Germline V gene sequence: CDR1 MNHNY, CDR2 SVGAGI (reference sequence). This CDR3 reads CASSYSAQGISSTQYF. As DNA, the CDR3 is TGTGCCAGCAGTTACTCGGCCCAGGGAATTTCTAGTACGCAGTATTTT.

The table lists this clone with a count of one. V is TRBV10-2 and J is TRBJ2-2, with 8 bases aligning to TRBD2. The germline V gene encodes CDR1 WSHSY and CDR2 SAAADI. The CDR3 runs to 17 residues. Germline trimming cut 9 bases from V and 0 bases from J; bases unmatched to any gene: 12. The DNA of the CDR3 is TGCGCCAGTGTGACGGCGGGGGGATCCTCGAACACCGGGGAGCTGTTTTTT. Encoded protein: CASVTAGGSSNTGELFF.

V is TRBV27 and J is TRBJ2-2, with D hard to call. The CDR3 is 17 residues long. Germline CDR1 and CDR2: MNHEY and SMNVEV (reference sequence). V was shortened by 7 bases and J by 5 bases, with 23 bases between the two germline ends. Here the CDR3 DNA reads TGTGCCAGCAACTTCGGTCCTGGCAGAGTAACGACCGGGGAGCTGTTTTTT. This encodes CASNFGPGRVTTGELFF.

The CDR3 bases are TGTGCCAGCAGTTTAAATCGCCGGAGCACTGAAGCTTTCTTT. The encoded protein is CASSLNRRSTEAFF. The rearrangement joins TRBV27 to TRBJ1-1; D gene uncertain. The CDR3 contains 14 residues. With 2 bases removed from V and 4 bases from J, the gap between germline ends came to 11 bases. Germline CDR1 MNHEY, CDR2 SMNVEV (reference sequence).

The chain links TRBV15 to TRBJ1-1; 9 bases agree with TRBD1. V shed 0 bases, J shed 1 base, and the junction held 6 bases outside the gene matches. The CDR3 length is 17 residues. The germline gives CDR1 LNHNV, CDR2 YYDKDF (reference sequence). This CDR3 reads CATSRDRTGGPNTEAFF. The CDR3 coding sequence is TGTGCCACCAGCAGAGATCGAACAGGGGGCCCGAACACTGAAGCTTTCTTT.

The chain joins TRBV6-5 to TRBJ1-2; possibly TRBD1 for D (5 bases). V was shortened by 6 bases and J by 8 bases, with 22 bases between the two germline ends. Germline V gene lookup returns CDR1 MNHEY and CDR2 SVGAGI. The CDR3 loop spans 15 amino acids. The chain's CDR3 is CASSYLRDSLEGYTF. Here the CDR3 DNA reads TGTGCCAGCAGCTACCTAAGAGACAGTTTGGAAGGCTACACCTTC.

The chain joins TRBV5-1 to TRBJ2-7; 10 bases fit TRBD2. With 3 bases clipped from V and 0 bases from J, the junction kept 6 bases outside the gene matches. Germline CDR1 SGHRS, CDR2 YFSETQ. This CDR3 region has 16 residues. The CDR3 protein is CASSSQAGGGSYEQYF. The CDR3 bases are TGCGCCAGCAGCTCTCAAGCGGGAGGGGGCTCCTACGAGCAGTACTTC.

The chain is built from TRBV29-1 and TRBJ2-1; 7 bases fit TRBD2. The CDR3 extends over 16 amino acids. The ends lost 5 bases at V and 2 bases at J; junction bases unmatched: 12. Germline V lookup: CDR1 SQVTM, CDR2 ANQGSEA. The CDR3 DNA sequence: TGCAGCGTTACGCACCCTCTAGCGGCTCCCTACAATGAGCAGTTCTTC. Translating gives CSVTHPLAAPYNEQFF.

V gene TRBV5-1 combines with J gene TRBJ2-1, with TRBD2 identical over 8 bases. This CDR3 comprises 14 residues. Germline CDR1 is SGHRS and CDR2 is YFSETQ. J was trimmed by 4 bases and V by 2 bases; bases with no gene match: 2. CDR3 loop: CASSFSGAYNEQFF. The CDR3 DNA follows: TGCGCCAGCAGCTTTAGCGGGGCATACAATGAGCAGTTCTTC.

This clone was counted between two and nine times. V usage is TRBV18 and J usage is TRBJ1-4, with D unresolved. CDR3 size: 13 residues. V lost 1 base and J lost 7, with 7 bases in between. The V gene's germline CDR1 is KGHSH and CDR2 LQKENI. This chain's CDR3 is CASSPRSPEKLFF. Here the CDR3 DNA reads TGTGCCAGCTCACCACGGAGTCCTGAAAAACTGTTTTTT.

V and J are TRBV4-3 and TRBJ1-1; 8 bases agree with TRBD1. Germline trimming cut 0 bases from V and 1 base from J; bases unmatched to any gene: 1. The germline V gene encodes CDR1 LGHNA and CDR2 YSLEER. CDR3 length: 15 residues. CDR3 in DNA: TGCGCCAGCAGCCAAGACGGACAGGGGAACACTGAAGCTTTCTTT. Amino acids: CASSQDGQGNTEAFF.

The chain couples TRBV7-2 to TRBJ2-2; 8 bases fit TRBD1. Germline CDR1 and CDR2: SGHTA and FQGNSA. The CDR3 is 16 residues long. The trim removed 5 bases at V and 7 bases at J, leaving 12 bases unmatched. Here the CDR3 DNA reads TGTGCCAGCAGCGCCACATACAGGGGGTCGGACGGGGAGCTGTTTTTT. It specifies CASSATYRGSDGELFF.

Turning to this clone: At one end, the junction sequence differs from germline, possibly due to a read error. The chain employs TRBV6-5 and TRBJ2-1, with 14 bases fitting TRBD2. Germline values: CDR1 MNHEY, CDR2 SVGAGI. The CDR3 is 16 amino acids. Here the CDR3 DNA reads TGTGCCAGCAGTTACGCCTTGACTAGCGGGAGGGCCGGGTTGGTCTTC. It yields the protein CASSYALTSGRAGLVF.